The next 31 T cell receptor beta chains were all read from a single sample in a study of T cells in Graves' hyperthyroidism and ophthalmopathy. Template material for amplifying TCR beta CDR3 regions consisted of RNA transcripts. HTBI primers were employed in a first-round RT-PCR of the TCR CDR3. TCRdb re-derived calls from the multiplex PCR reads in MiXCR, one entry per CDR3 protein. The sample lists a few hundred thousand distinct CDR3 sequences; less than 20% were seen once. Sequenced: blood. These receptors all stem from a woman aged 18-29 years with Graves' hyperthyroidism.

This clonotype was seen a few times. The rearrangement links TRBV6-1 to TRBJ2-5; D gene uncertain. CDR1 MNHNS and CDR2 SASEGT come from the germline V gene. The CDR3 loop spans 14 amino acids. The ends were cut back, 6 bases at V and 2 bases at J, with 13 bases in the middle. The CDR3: CASSRYSSQETQYF. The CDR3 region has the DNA TGTGCCAGCAGCCGTTACAGCTCACAAGAGACCCAGTACTTC.

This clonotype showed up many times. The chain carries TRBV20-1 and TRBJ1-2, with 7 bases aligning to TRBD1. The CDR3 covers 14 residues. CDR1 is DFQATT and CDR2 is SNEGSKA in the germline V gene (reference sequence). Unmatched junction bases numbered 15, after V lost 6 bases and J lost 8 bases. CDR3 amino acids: CSARGQGEVEGYTF. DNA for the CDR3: TGCAGTGCCAGGGGTCAGGGGGAGGTAGAGGGCTACACCTTC.

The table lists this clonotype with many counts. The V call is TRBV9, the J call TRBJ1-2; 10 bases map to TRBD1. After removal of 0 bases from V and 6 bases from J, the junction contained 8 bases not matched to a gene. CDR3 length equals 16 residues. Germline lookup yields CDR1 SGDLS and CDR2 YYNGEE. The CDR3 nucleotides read TGTGCCAGCAGCGTAGCTACGGGGACAGGGGCACATGGCTACACCTTC. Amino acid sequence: CASSVATGTGAHGYTF.

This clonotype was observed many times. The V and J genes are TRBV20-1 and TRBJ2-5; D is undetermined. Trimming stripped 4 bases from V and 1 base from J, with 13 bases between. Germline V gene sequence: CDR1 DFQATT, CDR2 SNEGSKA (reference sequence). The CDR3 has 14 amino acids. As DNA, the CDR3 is TGCAGTGCTACCACCCAAGAGGTCCAAGAGACCCAGTACTTC. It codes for CSATTQEVQETQYF.

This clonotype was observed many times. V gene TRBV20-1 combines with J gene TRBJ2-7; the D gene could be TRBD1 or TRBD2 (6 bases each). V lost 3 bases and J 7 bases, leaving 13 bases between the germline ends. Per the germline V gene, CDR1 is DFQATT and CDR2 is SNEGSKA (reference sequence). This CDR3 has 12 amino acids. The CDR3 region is CSASERRGEQYF. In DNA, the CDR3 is TGCAGTGCTAGTGAAAGGAGGGGGGAGCAGTACTTC.

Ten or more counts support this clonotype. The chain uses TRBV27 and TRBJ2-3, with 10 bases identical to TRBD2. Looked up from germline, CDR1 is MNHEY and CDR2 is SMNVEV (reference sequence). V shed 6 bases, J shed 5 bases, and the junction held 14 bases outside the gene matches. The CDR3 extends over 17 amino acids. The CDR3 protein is CASSRPVAGGEGDTQYF. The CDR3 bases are TGTGCCAGCAGCCGCCCTGTAGCGGGAGGTGAAGGAGATACGCAGTATTTT.

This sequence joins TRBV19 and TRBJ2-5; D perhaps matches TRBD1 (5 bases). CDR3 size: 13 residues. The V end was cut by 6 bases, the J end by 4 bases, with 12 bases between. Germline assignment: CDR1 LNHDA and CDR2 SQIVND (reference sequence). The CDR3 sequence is CASREGGAETQYF. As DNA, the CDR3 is TGTGCCAGTAGAGAAGGTGGGGCAGAGACCCAGTACTTC.

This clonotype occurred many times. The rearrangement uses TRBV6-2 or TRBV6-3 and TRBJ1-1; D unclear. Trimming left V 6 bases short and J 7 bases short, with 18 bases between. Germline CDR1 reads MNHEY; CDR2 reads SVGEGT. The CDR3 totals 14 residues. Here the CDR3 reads CASRRSHAGGEAFF. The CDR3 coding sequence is TGTGCCAGCAGACGCTCACATGCTGGAGGTGAAGCTTTCTTT.

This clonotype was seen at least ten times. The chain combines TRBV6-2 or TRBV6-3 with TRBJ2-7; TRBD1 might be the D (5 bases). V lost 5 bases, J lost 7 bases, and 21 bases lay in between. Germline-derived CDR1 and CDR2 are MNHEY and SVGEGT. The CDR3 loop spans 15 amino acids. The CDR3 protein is CASSLRLDMPSEQYF. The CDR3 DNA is TGTGCCAGCAGTCTTCGCTTGGACATGCCGTCAGAGCAGTACTTC.

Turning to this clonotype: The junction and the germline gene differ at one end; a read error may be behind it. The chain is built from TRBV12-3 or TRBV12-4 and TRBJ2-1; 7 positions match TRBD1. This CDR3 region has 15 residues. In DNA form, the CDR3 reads TGCGCCAGCAGTCGCGTCGGGACAGCATACAATGAGCAGTTCTTC. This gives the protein CASSRVGTAYNEQFF.

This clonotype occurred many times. The CDR3 nucleotides are TGCAGTGCTAGGGATCCGGGACAGAGCTCCTACGAGCAGTACTTC. This gives the protein CSARDPGQSSYEQYF. The V and J genes are TRBV20-1 and TRBJ2-7; TRBD1 matches at 7 bases. Germline V gives CDR1 DFQATT, CDR2 SNEGSKA (reference sequence). The CDR3 spans 15 residues. The V segment lost 3 bases and the J segment 0 bases; nucleotides outside the gene matches: 8.

The CDR3 DNA sequence: TGTGCCAGCAGTCCGATTGATAATAGCAATGCCGAGACCCAGTACTTC. It specifies CASSPIDNSNAETQYF. The chain employs TRBV28 and TRBJ2-5; D remains ambiguous. This CDR3 is 16 amino acids long. Per germline, CDR1 MDHEN and CDR2 SYDVKM. Trimming shortened V by 5 bases and J by 5 bases, and 21 bases separated the two germline ends.

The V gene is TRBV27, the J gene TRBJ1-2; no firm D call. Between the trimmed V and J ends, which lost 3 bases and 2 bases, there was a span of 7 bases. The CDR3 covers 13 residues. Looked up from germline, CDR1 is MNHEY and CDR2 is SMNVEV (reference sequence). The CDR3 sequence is CASSFSVNYGYTF. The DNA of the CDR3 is TGTGCCAGCAGTTTTTCTGTCAACTATGGCTACACCTTC.

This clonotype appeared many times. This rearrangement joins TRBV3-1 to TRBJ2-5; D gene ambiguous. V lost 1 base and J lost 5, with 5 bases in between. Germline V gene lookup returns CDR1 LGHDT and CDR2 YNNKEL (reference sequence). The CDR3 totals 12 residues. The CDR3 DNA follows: TGTGCCAGCAGCCAAGTCCCGGAGACCCAGTACTTC. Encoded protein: CASSQVPETQYF.

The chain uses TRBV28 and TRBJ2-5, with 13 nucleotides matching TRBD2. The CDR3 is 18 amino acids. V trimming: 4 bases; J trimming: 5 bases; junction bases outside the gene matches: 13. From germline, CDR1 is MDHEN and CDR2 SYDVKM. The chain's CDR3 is CASSSGLAGLGISETQYF. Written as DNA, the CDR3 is TGTGCCAGCAGTTCGGGACTAGCGGGGCTGGGAATATCGGAGACCCAGTACTTC. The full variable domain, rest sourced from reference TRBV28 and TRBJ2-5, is DVKVTQSSRYLVKRTGEKVFLECVQDMDHENMFWYRQDPGLGLRLIYFSYDVKMKEKGDIPEGYSVSREKKERFSLILESASTNQTSMYLCASSSGLAGLGISETQYFGPGTRLLVL.

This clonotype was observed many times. CDR3 sequence (DNA): TGTGCCAGCTCACCACTAGCGGGAGAGGATGAGCAGTTCTTC. Encoded protein: CASSPLAGEDEQFF. The chain carries TRBV18 and TRBJ2-1; 9 bases match TRBD2. The CDR3 has 14 residues. The V gene end was trimmed by 1 base and the J gene end by 8 bases; junction bases not matched to a gene: 3. The germline V gene has CDR1 KGHSH and CDR2 LQKENI.

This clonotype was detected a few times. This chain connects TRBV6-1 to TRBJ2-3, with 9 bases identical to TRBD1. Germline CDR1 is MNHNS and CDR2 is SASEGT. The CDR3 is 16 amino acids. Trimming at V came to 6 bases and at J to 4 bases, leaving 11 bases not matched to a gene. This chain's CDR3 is CASRPTPGQGSDTQYF. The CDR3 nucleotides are TGTGCCAGCAGACCTACTCCGGGACAGGGATCAGATACGCAGTATTTT.

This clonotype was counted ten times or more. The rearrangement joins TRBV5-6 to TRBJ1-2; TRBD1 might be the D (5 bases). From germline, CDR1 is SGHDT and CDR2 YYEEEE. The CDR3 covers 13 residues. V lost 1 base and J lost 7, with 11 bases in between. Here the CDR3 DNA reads TGTGCCAGCAGCTTGCAGGGCCCGAGTGGCTACACCTTC. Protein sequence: CASSLQGPSGYTF.

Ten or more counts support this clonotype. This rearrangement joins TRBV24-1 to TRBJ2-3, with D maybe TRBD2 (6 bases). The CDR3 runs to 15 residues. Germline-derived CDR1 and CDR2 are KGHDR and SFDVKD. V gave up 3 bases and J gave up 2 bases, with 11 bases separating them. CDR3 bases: TGTGCCACCAGTGATCCCGGGGGATACACAGATACGCAGTATTTT. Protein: CATSDPGGYTDTQYF.

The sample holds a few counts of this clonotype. The CDR3 DNA follows: TGCAGCCCTCAGAAGCGGGAGAGTTCGGGACTTACCACAGATACGCAGTATTTT. Its protein is CSPQKRESSGLTTDTQYF. This chain joins TRBV20-1 and TRBJ2-3, with 8 bases fitting TRBD2. This CDR3 has 18 amino acids. Germline V gene data show CDR1 as DFQATT and CDR2 as SNEGSKA (reference sequence).

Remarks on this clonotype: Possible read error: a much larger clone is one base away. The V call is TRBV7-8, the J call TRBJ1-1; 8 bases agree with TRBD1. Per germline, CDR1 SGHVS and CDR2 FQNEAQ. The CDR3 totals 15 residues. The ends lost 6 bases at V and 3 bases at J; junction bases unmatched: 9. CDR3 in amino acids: CASSYRGGPYTEAFF. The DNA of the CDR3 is TGTGCCAGCAGTTACAGGGGGGGACCCTACACTGAAGCTTTCTTT.

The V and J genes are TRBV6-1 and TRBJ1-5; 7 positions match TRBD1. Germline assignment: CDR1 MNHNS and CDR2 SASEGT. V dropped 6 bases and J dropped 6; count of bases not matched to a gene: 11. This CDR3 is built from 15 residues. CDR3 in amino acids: CASSLKEGAGQPQHF. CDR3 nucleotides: TGTGCCAGCAGCCTCAAGGAGGGGGCCGGTCAGCCCCAGCATTTT.

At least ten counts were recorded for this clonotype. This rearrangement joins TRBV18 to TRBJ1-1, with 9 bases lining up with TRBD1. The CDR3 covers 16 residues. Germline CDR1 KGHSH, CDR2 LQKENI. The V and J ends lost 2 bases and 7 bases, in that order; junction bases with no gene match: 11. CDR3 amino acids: CASSPIDFGGQGEAFF. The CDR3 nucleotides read TGTGCCAGCTCACCAATTGACTTTGGGGGACAGGGTGAAGCTTTCTTT.

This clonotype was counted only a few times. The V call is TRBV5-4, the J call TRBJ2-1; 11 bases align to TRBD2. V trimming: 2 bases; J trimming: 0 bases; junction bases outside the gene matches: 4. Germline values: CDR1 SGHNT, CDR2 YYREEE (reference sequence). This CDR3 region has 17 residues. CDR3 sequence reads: CASSFGSGGASYNEQFF. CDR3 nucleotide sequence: TGTGCCAGCAGCTTCGGTAGCGGGGGGGCCTCCTACAATGAGCAGTTCTTC.

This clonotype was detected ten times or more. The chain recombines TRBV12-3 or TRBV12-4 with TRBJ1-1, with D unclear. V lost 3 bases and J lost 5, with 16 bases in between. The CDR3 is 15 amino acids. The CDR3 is CASSFSGLGWTEAFF. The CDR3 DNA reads TGTGCCAGCAGTTTCTCAGGATTGGGATGGACTGAAGCTTTCTTT.

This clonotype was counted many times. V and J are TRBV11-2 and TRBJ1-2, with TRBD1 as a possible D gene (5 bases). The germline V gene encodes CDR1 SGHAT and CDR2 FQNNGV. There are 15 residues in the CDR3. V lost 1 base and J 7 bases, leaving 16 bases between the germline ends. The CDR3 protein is CASSLGWTLSGGYTF. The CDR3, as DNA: TGTGCCAGCAGCTTAGGATGGACACTCTCGGGTGGCTACACCTTC.

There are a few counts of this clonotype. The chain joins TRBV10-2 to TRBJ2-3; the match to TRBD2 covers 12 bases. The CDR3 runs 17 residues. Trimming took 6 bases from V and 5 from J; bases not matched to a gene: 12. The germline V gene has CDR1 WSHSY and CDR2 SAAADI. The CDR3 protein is CASRPFELAGGLDTQYF. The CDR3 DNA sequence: TGCGCCAGCAGACCGTTCGAACTAGCGGGGGGCTTAGATACGCAGTATTTT.

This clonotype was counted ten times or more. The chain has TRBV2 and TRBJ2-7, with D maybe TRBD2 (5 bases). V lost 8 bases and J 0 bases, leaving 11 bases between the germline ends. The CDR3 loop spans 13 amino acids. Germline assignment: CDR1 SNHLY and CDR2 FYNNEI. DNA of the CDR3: TGTGCCAGCGAAGGCGGGCCCTCCTACGAGCAGTACTTC. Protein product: CASEGGPSYEQYF.

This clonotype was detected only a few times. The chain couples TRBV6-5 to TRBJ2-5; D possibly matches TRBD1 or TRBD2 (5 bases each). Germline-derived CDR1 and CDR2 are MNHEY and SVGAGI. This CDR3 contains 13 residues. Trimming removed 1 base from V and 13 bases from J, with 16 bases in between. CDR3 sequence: CASSYFRDASAYF. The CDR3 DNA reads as TGTGCCAGCAGTTACTTCAGGGACGCTTCGGCGTACTTC.

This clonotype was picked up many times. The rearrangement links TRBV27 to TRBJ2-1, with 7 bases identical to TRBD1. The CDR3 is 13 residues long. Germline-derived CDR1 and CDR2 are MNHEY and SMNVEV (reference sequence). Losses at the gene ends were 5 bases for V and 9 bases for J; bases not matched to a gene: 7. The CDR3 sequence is CASSTPGGFEQFF. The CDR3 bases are TGTGCCAGCAGTACCCCAGGGGGTTTTGAGCAGTTCTTC.

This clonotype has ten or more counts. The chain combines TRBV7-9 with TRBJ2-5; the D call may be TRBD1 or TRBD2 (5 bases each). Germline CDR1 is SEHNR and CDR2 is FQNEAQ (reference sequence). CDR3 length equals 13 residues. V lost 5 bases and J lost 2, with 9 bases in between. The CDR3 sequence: CASSPGAQETQYF. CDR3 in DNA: TGTGCCAGCAGCCCCGGGGCTCAAGAGACCCAGTACTTC.